Below are 12 T cell receptor beta chains sequenced from a single sample in a study of cytomegalovirus exposure and HLA in healthy donors. Assay used: immunoSEQ multiplex PCR; TCRdb lists only in-frame clones, some missing. The repertoire holds 220,000 or so clones, approximately 88% seen once, with 11% to 15% in the top ten. Sequencing used PBMCs. The receptors shown here come from a woman aged 30 to 39 in good health and CMV-seropositive.

The V and J genes are TRBV10-3 and TRBJ2-7; 10 nucleotides agree with TRBD2. The germline CDR1 and CDR2 sequences are ENHRY and SYGVKD. The junction had 4 bases not matched to a gene; V was cut back by 3 bases and J by 2 bases. CDR3 length equals 15 residues. The CDR3 DNA reads TGTGCCATCAGTGATAGAGCGGGAGGGGCCTACGAGCAGTACTTC. Protein product: CAISDRAGGAYEQYF.

This rearrangement joins TRBV4-1 to TRBJ2-1; the match to TRBD2 covers 10 bases. The CDR3 covers 15 residues. V was pared by 4 bases and J by 5 bases, with 5 bases of the junction left unmatched. In germline, CDR1 is MGHRA, CDR2 YSYEKL. For the CDR3, the DNA is TGCGCCAGCAGCCTCGTGGGACTAGCGAACAATGAGCAGTTCTTC. This gives the protein CASSLVGLANNEQFF.

The chain recombines TRBV6-4 with TRBJ2-2, with TRBD2 matching over 7 bases. Germline V gives CDR1 MRHNA, CDR2 SNTAGT. V shed 2 bases and J 4 bases; nucleotides not matched to a gene: 1. The length of the CDR3 is 14 residues. CDR3: CASSDGRATGELFF. CDR3 nucleotides: TGTGCCAGCAGTGACGGGAGGGCCACCGGGGAGCTGTTTTTT.

The chain combines TRBV29-1 with TRBJ2-2; 8 nucleotides match TRBD1. The CDR3 runs to 14 residues. In germline, CDR1 is SQVTM, CDR2 ANQGSEA. The CDR3 reads CTYRDRSYTGELFF. CDR3 sequence (DNA): TGCACATACCGGGACAGGAGTTACACCGGGGAGCTGTTTTTT.

The J gene is TRBJ2-2, the V gene TRBV30, with 8 bases fitting TRBD2. The trim removed 4 bases at V and 6 bases at J, leaving 7 bases unmatched. Per germline, CDR1 GTSNPN and CDR2 SVGIG (reference sequence). The CDR3 is made up of 14 amino acids. The CDR3 sequence is CAWKAGVSPGELFF. The CDR3, as DNA: TGTGCCTGGAAAGCGGGAGTTTCCCCCGGGGAGCTGTTTTTT.

The V and J genes are TRBV6-5 and TRBJ2-7; no clear D gene. Germline V gene data show CDR1 as MNHEY and CDR2 as SVGAGI. Trimming shortened V by 2 bases and J by 2 bases, and 13 bases separated the two germline ends. The CDR3 spans 15 residues. The CDR3 nucleotides are TGTGCCAGCAGTTACCGAGGAGAAATACCCTACGAGCAGTACTTC. Translated, it gives CASSYRGEIPYEQYF.

The gene calls are TRBV5-3 and TRBJ1-2; no reliable D call. TRBV5-3 is annotated as an ORF whose role is uncertain. The CDR3 spans 15 residues. V lost 4 bases to trimming and J lost 4 bases, with 17 bases between them. The CDR3 protein is CARSLSKRPTYGYTF. Here the CDR3 DNA reads TGTGCCAGAAGCCTAAGTAAGCGACCGACCTATGGCTACACCTTC.

This chain links TRBV27 with TRBJ1-5; D gene ambiguous. This CDR3 comprises 12 residues. Germline values: CDR1 MNHEY, CDR2 SMNVEV (reference sequence). The V gene lost 4 bases and the J gene lost 6 bases, with 7 bases spanning the gap. CDR3 protein: CASSWVSQPQHF. CDR3 nucleotide sequence: TGTGCCAGCAGTTGGGTCAGTCAGCCCCAGCATTTT.

The gene calls are TRBV6-5 and TRBJ1-5; 11 bases map to TRBD1. Trimming took 11 bases from V and 9 from J; bases not matched to a gene: 15. The CDR3 has 15 residues. The germline V gene encodes CDR1 MNHEY and CDR2 SVGAGI. CDR3 DNA sequence: TGTGCCGGGGAGTTCGGGACAGGGGGTTTGGGGCCCCAGCATTTT. It yields the protein CAGEFGTGGLGPQHF.

A word on this clone: At one end the junction does not follow the germline gene, possibly because of a read error. V usage is TRBV7-7 and J usage is TRBJ2-3; D might be TRBD2 (7 bases). This CDR3 has 15 amino acids. The germline CDR1 and CDR2 sequences are SSHAT and FNYEAQ (reference sequence). As DNA, the CDR3 is TGTGCTAGCAGCCTAGTGGGGGGGCCCGCAGATACGCAGTATTTT. This sequence encodes CASSLVGGPADTQYF.

The chain links TRBV10-3 to TRBJ1-2, with TRBD1 matching 12 bases. CDR1 and CDR2 (germline): ENHRY, SYGVKD. Trimming at V came to 0 bases and at J to 8 bases, leaving 4 bases not matched to a gene. There are 15 residues in the CDR3. In DNA, the CDR3 is TGTGCCATCAGTGAGTCTGGGACAGGGGGCAAGGGCTACACCTTC. Residues: CAISESGTGGKGYTF.

The chain uses TRBV6-5 and TRBJ2-7, with 9 bases lining up with TRBD2. The CDR3 runs 14 residues. Germline CDR1 is MNHEY and CDR2 is SVGAGI. After removal of 4 bases from V and 7 bases from J, the junction contained 8 bases not matched to a gene. In DNA, the CDR3 is TGTGCCAGCAGTTCCTTGGGAGCGGGGGGTGAGCAGTACTTC. It specifies CASSSLGAGGEQYF.